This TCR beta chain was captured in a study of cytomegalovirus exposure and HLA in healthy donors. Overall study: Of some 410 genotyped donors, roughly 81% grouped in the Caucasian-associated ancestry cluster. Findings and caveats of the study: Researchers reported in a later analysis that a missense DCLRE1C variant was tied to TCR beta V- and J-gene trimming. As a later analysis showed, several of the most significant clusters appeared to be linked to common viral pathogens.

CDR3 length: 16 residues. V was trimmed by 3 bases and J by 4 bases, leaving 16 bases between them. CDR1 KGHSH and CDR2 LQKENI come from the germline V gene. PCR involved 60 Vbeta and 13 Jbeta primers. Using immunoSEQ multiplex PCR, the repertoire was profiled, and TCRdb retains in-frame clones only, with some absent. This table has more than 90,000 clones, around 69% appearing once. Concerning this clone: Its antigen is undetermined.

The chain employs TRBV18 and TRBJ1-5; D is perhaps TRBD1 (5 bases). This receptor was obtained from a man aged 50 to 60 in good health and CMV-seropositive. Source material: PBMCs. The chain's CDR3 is CASSPTSQGSNQPQHF. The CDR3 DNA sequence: TGTGCCAGCTCACCCACGTCCCAGGGATCAAATCAGCCCCAGCATTTT.